This TCR beta chain stems from a study of PD-1 blockade in classical Hodgkin lymphoma. Germline loops: CDR1 SGDLS, CDR2 YYNGEE. V was shortened by 6 bases and J by 5 bases, with 12 bases between the two germline ends. The CDR3 has 14 amino acids. Repertoires were generated with immunoSEQ multiplex PCR, while TCRdb's copy carries only in-frame clones and drops some. This table has approximately 8,100 clones, approximately 90% appearing once. Stated time point: cycle 4 day 1 (C4D1), after more than 5 weeks of nivolumab. Each patient relapsed following autologous stem cell transplantation, and prior brentuximab vedotin exposure differed.

V gene TRBV9 combines with J gene TRBJ1-6, with unresolved D. This clonotype originated in a human donor with classical Hodgkin lymphoma. The sample in question was peripheral blood mononuclear cells (PBMCs), obtained before the fourth cycle of nivolumab. The CDR3 DNA is TGTGCCAGCAACGCGGGTTGGGATAATTCACCCCTCCACTTT. Translation: CASNAGWDNSPLHF.